This T cell receptor beta chain appears in the sequencing data of a study of cytomegalovirus exposure and HLA in healthy donors. The PCR used 60 Vbeta and 13 Jbeta primers. Libraries were prepared by immunoSEQ multiplex PCR; TCRdb keeps only in-frame clonotypes and omits some of them. Of around 150,000 clones listed, over 60% are singletons. Broader study findings: Apart from CMV serostatus, no immune exposure information was available. When analyzed later, a missense DCLRE1C variant was found to be linked to TCR beta V- and J-gene trimming. Further analysis was carried out later, and it showed several of the most significant clusters appearing linked to common viral pathogens.

Worth noting for this clone: Its target is not known.

The V end was cut by 7 bases, the J end by 0 bases, with 10 bases between. The CDR3 totals 14 residues. The germline V gene has CDR1 SNHLY and CDR2 FYNNEI. Sample: PBMCs. The receptor comes from a woman in her twenties or thirties in good health and CMV-seronegative. The V call is TRBV2, the J call TRBJ2-1, with D tentatively TRBD2 (5 bases). CDR3 DNA sequence: TGTGCCAGCAATCCGGGAAGCTCCTACAATGAGCAGTTCTTC. Encoded protein: CASNPGSSYNEQFF.